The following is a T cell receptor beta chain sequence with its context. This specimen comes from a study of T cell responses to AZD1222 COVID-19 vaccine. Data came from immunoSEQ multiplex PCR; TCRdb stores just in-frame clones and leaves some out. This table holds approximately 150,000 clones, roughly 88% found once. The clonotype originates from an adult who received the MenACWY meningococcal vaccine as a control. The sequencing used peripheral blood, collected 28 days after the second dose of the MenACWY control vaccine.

The CDR3 nucleotides are TGTGCCAGCAGTTACAGCCTAGGGCCCCAGCATTTT. Amino acids: CASSYSLGPQHF. This chain links TRBV6-2 or TRBV6-3 with TRBJ1-5, with D unclear. V gave up 2 bases and J gave up 9 bases, with 8 bases separating them. From germline, CDR1 is MNHEY and CDR2 SVGEGT. The CDR3 is 12 residues long.